This T cell receptor (beta chain) was found in a study of T cell repertoires in cytomegalovirus infection. The V and J ends lost 1 base and 2 bases respectively, with 11 bases between them. Per germline, CDR1 DFQATT and CDR2 SNEGSKA (reference sequence). The CDR3 is made up of 14 amino acids. Points on this clonotype: Its antigen is not known.

TCRdb re-called the reads through MiXCR, storing one row per CDR3 protein. The sample has about 920,000 distinct CDR3 sequences, around 30% seen once. The sample in question was cultured CD8+ T cells from PBMCs, obtained from culture after CMV antigen stimulation. The sequence was collected from a human donor in good health (CMV status not recorded). Some clones in this sample may be carry-over from other donors' samples. V usage is TRBV20-1 and J usage is TRBJ1-1, with D hard to call. CDR3 sequence (DNA): TGCAGTGCTAGAGGGGATGGCGGTAACACTGAAGCTTTCTTT. Translating it yields CSARGDGGNTEAFF.